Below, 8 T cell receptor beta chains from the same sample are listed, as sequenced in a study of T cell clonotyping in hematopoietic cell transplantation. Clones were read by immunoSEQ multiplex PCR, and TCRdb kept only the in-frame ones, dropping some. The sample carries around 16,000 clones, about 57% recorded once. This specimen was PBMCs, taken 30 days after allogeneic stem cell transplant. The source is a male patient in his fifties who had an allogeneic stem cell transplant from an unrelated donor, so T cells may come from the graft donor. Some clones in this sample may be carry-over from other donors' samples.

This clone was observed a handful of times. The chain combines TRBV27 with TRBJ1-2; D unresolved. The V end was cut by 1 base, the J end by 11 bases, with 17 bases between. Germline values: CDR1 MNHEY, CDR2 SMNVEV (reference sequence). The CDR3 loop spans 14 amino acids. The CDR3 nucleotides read TGTGCCAGCAGTTTATACGAAGCCTATGGTGGATACACCTTC. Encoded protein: CASSLYEAYGGYTF.

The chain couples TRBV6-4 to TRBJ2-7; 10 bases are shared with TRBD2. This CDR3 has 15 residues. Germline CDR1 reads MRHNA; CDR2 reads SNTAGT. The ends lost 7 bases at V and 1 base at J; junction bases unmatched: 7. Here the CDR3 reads CASMGTSGASYEQYF. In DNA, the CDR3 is TGTGCCAGCATGGGTACTAGCGGGGCTTCCTACGAGCAGTACTTC.

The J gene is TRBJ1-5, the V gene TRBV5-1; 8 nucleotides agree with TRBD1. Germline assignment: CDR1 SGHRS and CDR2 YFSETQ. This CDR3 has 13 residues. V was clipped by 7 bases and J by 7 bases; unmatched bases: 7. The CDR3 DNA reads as TGCGCCAGCGGCGGGACAGGCGGGCAGCCCCAGCATTTT. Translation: CASGGTGGQPQHF.

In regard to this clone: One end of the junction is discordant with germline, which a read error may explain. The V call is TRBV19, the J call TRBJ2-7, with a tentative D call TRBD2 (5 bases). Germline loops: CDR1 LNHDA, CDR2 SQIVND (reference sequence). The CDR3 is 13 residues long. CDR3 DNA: TGTGCTAGTAGTATCGTCGGAGGTCACGAGCAGTACTTC. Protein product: CASSIVGGHEQYF.

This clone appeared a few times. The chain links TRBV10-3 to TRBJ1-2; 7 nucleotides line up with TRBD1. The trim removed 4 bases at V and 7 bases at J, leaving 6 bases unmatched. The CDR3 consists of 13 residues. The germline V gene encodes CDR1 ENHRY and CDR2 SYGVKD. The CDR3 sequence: CAISAGDSCGYTF. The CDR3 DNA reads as TGTGCCATCAGTGCGGGGGACAGCTGTGGCTACACCTTC.

CDR3 in amino acids: CASSPSRDGQNYGYTF. The CDR3 DNA sequence: TGTGCCAGCAGCCCTTCCCGGGACGGCCAAAACTATGGCTACACCTTC. The gene calls are TRBV4-2 and TRBJ1-2; maybe TRBD1 (5 bases). From germline, CDR1 is LGHNA and CDR2 YNFKEQ. Trimming pared 4 bases from V and 2 bases from J, leaving 17 bases between. CDR3 size: 16 residues.

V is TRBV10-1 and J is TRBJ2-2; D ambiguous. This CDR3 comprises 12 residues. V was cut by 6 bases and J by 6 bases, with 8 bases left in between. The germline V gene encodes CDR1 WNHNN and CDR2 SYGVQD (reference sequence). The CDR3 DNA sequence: TGCGCCAGCAGCCCCTTTGCCGGGGAGCTGTTTTTT. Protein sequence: CASSPFAGELFF.

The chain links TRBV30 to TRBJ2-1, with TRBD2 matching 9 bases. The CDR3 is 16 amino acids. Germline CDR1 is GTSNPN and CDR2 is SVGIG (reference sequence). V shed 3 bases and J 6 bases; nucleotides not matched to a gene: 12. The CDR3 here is CAWSPGQGGRANEQFF. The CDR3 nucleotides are TGTGCCTGGAGCCCCGGTCAAGGCGGGAGGGCCAATGAGCAGTTCTTC.